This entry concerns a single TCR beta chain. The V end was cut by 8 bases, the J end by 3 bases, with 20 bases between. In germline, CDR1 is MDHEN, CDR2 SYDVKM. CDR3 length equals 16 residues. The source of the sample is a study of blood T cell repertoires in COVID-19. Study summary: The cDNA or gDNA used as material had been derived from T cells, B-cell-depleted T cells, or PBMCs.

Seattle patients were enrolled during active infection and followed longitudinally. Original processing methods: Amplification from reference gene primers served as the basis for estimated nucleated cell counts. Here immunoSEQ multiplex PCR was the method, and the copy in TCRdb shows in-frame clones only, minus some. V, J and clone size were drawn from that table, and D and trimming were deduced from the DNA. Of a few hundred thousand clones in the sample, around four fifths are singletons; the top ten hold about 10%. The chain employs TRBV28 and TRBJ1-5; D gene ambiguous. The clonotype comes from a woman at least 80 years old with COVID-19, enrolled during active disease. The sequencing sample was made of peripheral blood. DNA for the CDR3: TGTGCCAGCTCGCCGCGGGTAGGGCGATTCAATCAGCCCCAGCATTTT. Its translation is CASSPRVGRFNQPQHF. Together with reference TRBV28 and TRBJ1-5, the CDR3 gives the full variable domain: DVKVTQSSRYLVKRTGEKVFLECVQDMDHENMFWYRQDPGLGLRLIYFSYDVKMKEKGDIPEGYSVSREKKERFSLILESASTNQTSMYLCASSPRVGRFNQPQHFGDGTRLSIL.